A selection of T cell receptor beta chains follows, all from one sample in a study of blood T cell repertoires in COVID-19. The data were produced by immunoSEQ multiplex PCR, yet TCRdb's version contains in-frame clones alone and is incomplete. The sample contains hundreds of thousands of clones, 86% of which appear only once. The sample comprised peripheral blood. Receptors were obtained from a woman in her 70s with COVID-19, enrolled during active disease. The CDR3 runs from the conserved cysteine through the conserved F or W. A D gene is named only where the DNA matches it firmly. The size of a clone is reported for some rows only, either as once, few or many, or as a class for expanded clones.

j_call: TRBJ2-1
v_call: TRBV5-4
clone_size: NA
d_call: TRBD2
cdr3_nt: TGTGCCAGCAGCCCTGGGACTAGGAACAATGAGCAGTTCTTC
cdr3_aa: CASSPGTRNNEQFF

j_call: TRBJ1-4
v_call: TRBV19
clone_size: once
d_call: NA
cdr3_nt: TGTGCCAGTAGTATGTATGCGGGTGAAAAACTGTTTTTT
cdr3_aa: CASSMYAGEKLFF

j_call: TRBJ1-2
v_call: TRBV11-2
clone_size: NA
d_call: NA
cdr3_nt: TGTGCCAGCAGCTTAGAACCCCCCACAGGGTTGAGGCACTATGGCTACACCTTC
cdr3_aa: CASSLEPPTGLRHYGYTF

j_call: TRBJ2-7
v_call: TRBV6-5
clone_size: NA
d_call: TRBD2
cdr3_nt: TGTGCCAGCACCCCGTGGGCGGGGGGCGAGCAGTACTTC
cdr3_aa: CASTPWAGGEQYF

j_call: TRBJ2-3
v_call: TRBV30
clone_size: once
d_call: NA
cdr3_nt: TGTGCCTGGAGTAGGAGCGCAGATACGCAGTATTTT
cdr3_aa: CAWSRSADTQYF

j_call: TRBJ1-3
v_call: TRBV5-1
clone_size: few
d_call: TRBD1
cdr3_nt: TGCGCCAGCAGCCTGGGACAGACCACTGGAAACACCATATATTTT
cdr3_aa: CASSLGQTTGNTIYF

j_call: TRBJ1-2
v_call: TRBV19
clone_size: NA
d_call: NA
cdr3_nt: TGTGCCAGTAGCGACAGTACCTATGGCTACACCTTC
cdr3_aa: CASSDSTYGYTF

j_call: TRBJ2-7
v_call: TRBV20-1
clone_size: NA
d_call: TRBD1
cdr3_nt: TGCAGTGCTCCGGACAGGGCTGAGCAGTACTTC
cdr3_aa: CSAPDRAEQYF

j_call: TRBJ1-2
v_call: TRBV10-3
clone_size: NA
d_call: NA
cdr3_nt: TGTGCCATCAGTGAGTCGAGGGCAAACTATGGCTACACCTTC
cdr3_aa: CAISESRANYGYTF

j_call: TRBJ1-4
v_call: TRBV27
clone_size: NA
d_call: NA
cdr3_nt: TGTGCCAGCAGTTTCGGGGTCGGAAATGAAAAACTGTTTTTT
cdr3_aa: CASSFGVGNEKLFF

j_call: TRBJ2-1
v_call: TRBV28
clone_size: NA
d_call: TRBD2
cdr3_nt: TGTGCCAGCAGTTTGAAACTAGCGGGGGGTAACAATGAGCAGTTCTTC
cdr3_aa: CASSLKLAGGNNEQFF

j_call: TRBJ1-5
v_call: TRBV2
clone_size: NA
d_call: TRBD1
cdr3_nt: TGTGCCAGCAGTGAGGAAGGGGGCTATCAGCCCCAGCATTTT
cdr3_aa: CASSEEGGYQPQHF

j_call: TRBJ2-2
v_call: TRBV24-1
clone_size: NA
d_call: TRBD2
cdr3_nt: TGTGCCACCAGTGACCCTGGGAGGGTCGGGGAGCTGTTTTTT
cdr3_aa: CATSDPGRVGELFF

j_call: TRBJ2-3
v_call: TRBV21-1
clone_size: NA
d_call: NA
cdr3_nt: TGTGCCAGCAGCAATTCTGCGGGGGATTTGAGGGATACGCAGTATTTT
cdr3_aa: CASSNSAGDLRDTQYF

j_call: TRBJ1-2
v_call: TRBV5-6
clone_size: NA
d_call: NA
cdr3_nt: TGTGCCAGCAGCCCGCAGACCCGAGGGGGCTACACCTTC
cdr3_aa: CASSPQTRGGYTF

j_call: TRBJ2-3
v_call: TRBV4-1
clone_size: NA
d_call: NA
cdr3_nt: TGCGCCAGCAGCCAAGATCAAAAGGGGAGGGATACGCAGTATTTT
cdr3_aa: CASSQDQKGRDTQYF

j_call: TRBJ1-2
v_call: TRBV5-6
clone_size: NA
d_call: NA
cdr3_nt: TGTGCCAGCAGCTTGCAACAGGGCGTCTATGGCTACACCTTC
cdr3_aa: CASSLQQGVYGYTF

j_call: TRBJ2-7
v_call: TRBV4-2
clone_size: NA
d_call: NA
cdr3_nt: TGTGCCAGCAGCCAAGATGAGAGGGCGCCTCCTTACAATACAGTACGGTTAGAGCAGTACTTC
cdr3_aa: CASSQDERAPPYNTVRLEQYF

j_call: TRBJ2-1
v_call: TRBV7-8
clone_size: NA
d_call: TRBD2
cdr3_nt: TGTGCCAGCAGCGCACCTAGCGGACCCTACAATGAGCAGTTCTTC
cdr3_aa: CASSAPSGPYNEQFF

j_call: TRBJ1-2
v_call: TRBV5-1
clone_size: NA
d_call: TRBD1
cdr3_nt: TGCGCCAGCAGCACGGGACAGTCCTACACCTTC
cdr3_aa: CASSTGQSYTF

j_call: TRBJ1-1
v_call: TRBV3-1/TRBV3-2
clone_size: NA
d_call: NA
cdr3_nt: TGTGCCAGCAGCCAAGAACGACAGCTAAACACTGAAGCTTTCTTT
cdr3_aa: CASSQERQLNTEAFF

j_call: TRBJ1-1
v_call: TRBV27
clone_size: few
d_call: TRBD1
cdr3_nt: TGTGCCAGCAGCTGGGGGACAGGGGGCGCGGAAGCTTTCTTT
cdr3_aa: CASSWGTGGAEAFF

j_call: TRBJ1-2
v_call: TRBV6-6
clone_size: NA
d_call: NA
cdr3_nt: TGTGCCAGCAGGCCCGGGGCTAACTATGGCTACACCTTC
cdr3_aa: CASRPGANYGYTF

j_call: TRBJ2-7
v_call: TRBV27
clone_size: NA
d_call: TRBD2
cdr3_nt: TGTGCCAGCAGTTTAAAGGGACTAGGTTTCTCCTACGAGCAGTACTTC
cdr3_aa: CASSLKGLGFSYEQYF

j_call: TRBJ1-5
v_call: TRBV28
clone_size: NA
d_call: NA
cdr3_nt: TGTGCCAGCACCGTACACAATCAGCCCCAGCATTTT
cdr3_aa: CASTVHNQPQHF

j_call: TRBJ1-1
v_call: TRBV7-9
clone_size: NA
d_call: TRBD1
cdr3_nt: TGTGCCAGCAGCTTATATAGGACAGGGGCGGTGAACACTGAAGCTTTCTTT
cdr3_aa: CASSLYRTGAVNTEAFF

j_call: TRBJ2-1
v_call: TRBV6-5
clone_size: NA
d_call: NA
cdr3_nt: TGTGCCAGCACCGAGGAAGGGGGCTACAATGAGCAGTTCTTC
cdr3_aa: CASTEEGGYNEQFF

j_call: TRBJ2-1
v_call: TRBV5-1
clone_size: NA
d_call: NA
cdr3_nt: TGCGCCAGCAGACCGGCCGGCGGAAGCTCCTACAATGAGCAGTTCTTC
cdr3_aa: CASRPAGGSSYNEQFF

j_call: TRBJ2-2
v_call: TRBV7-2
clone_size: NA
d_call: NA
cdr3_nt: TGTGCCAGCAGCTTACGTGGACTGAACACCGGGGAGCTGTTTTTT
cdr3_aa: CASSLRGLNTGELFF